This section outlines one T cell receptor (beta chain) sequence together with its context. CDR3 length equals 12 residues. CDR1 and CDR2 from the germline V gene are SGHNT and YYREEE (reference sequence). J was trimmed by 10 bases and V by 4 bases; bases with no gene match: 4. The sample comes from a study of blood T cell repertoires in COVID-19. Data came from immunoSEQ multiplex PCR; TCRdb stores just in-frame clones and leaves some out. The data show tens of thousands of clones, 87% seen once. This sequence was found in a man aged 50-59 years with active COVID-19. Sequencing was done on a sample of peripheral blood. The chain recombines TRBV5-4 with TRBJ1-2; 10 bases align to TRBD1. CDR3 sequence: CASSRDRGDYTF. CDR3 nucleotides: TGTGCCAGCAGCCGGGACAGGGGAGACTACACCTTC.